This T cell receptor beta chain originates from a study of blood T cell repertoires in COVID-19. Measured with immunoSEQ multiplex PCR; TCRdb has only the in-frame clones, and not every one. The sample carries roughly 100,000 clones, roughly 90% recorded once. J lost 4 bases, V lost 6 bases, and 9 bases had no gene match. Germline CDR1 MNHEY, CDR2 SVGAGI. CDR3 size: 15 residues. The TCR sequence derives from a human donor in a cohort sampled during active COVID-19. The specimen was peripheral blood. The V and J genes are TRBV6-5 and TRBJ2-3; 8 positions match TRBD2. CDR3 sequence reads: CASRSRGRGADTQYF. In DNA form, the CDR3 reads TGTGCCAGCAGATCTCGGGGGCGGGGGGCAGATACGCAGTATTTT.